The text below deals with one TCR beta chain. This table comes from immunoSEQ multiplex PCR, and its TCRdb copy is limited to in-frame clones, with some not included. The sample gives 200,000 to 250,000 clones, roughly 80% of which show up once; 10% is in the top ten. CDR3 length equals 14 residues. V lost 6 bases, J lost 9 bases, and 10 bases stayed unmatched. Germline CDR1 MNHEY, CDR2 SVGAGI. This specimen comes from a study of blood T cell repertoires in COVID-19. The chain combines TRBV6-5 with TRBJ2-2; 7 nucleotides match TRBD1. The sequence was collected from a woman older than 75 with acute or convalescent COVID-19. The sequenced sample was peripheral blood. CDR3 coding DNA: TGTGCCAGCAGCAAGACAGGGTCTTCCAGGGAGCTGTTTTTT. It is translated as CASSKTGSSRELFF.